The T cell receptor (beta chain) described here comes from a study of blood T cell repertoires in COVID-19. The wider study: Some COVID-19 samples were acute and others convalescent; all came from the United States, Italy and Spain.

This clone was seen a few times. Per the original data handling: Amplifying reference gene primers gave estimates of nucleated cell counts. Sequenced by immunoSEQ multiplex PCR; TCRdb stores in-frame clones only, minus some. That table gives V, J and clone size, and the DNA gave D and trimming. This repertoire shows approximately 180,000 clones, approximately 89% found once; its top ten account for about 2.7%. This TCR derives from a man aged 40-49 years with active or convalescent COVID-19. The sequenced sample was peripheral blood.

The CDR3 nucleotides are TGTGCCAGCTGGGGACAGGGGGCGCATGAGCAGTTCTTC. Its translation: CASWGQGAHEQFF. This chain joins TRBV12-3 or TRBV12-4 and TRBJ2-1; 12 nucleotides line up with TRBD1. V was clipped by 8 bases and J by 8 bases; unmatched bases: 4. This CDR3 spans 13 amino acids.